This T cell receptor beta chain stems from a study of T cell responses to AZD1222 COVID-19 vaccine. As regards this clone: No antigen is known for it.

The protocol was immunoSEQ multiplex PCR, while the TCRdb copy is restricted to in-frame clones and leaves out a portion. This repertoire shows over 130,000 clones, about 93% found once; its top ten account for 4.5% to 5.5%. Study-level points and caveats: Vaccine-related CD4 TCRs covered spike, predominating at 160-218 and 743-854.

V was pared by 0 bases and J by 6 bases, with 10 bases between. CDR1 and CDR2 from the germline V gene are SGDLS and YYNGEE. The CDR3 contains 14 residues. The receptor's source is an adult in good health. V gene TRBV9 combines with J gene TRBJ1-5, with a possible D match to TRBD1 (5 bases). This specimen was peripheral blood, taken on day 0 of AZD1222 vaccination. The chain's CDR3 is CASSVDGRGQPQHF. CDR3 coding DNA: TGTGCCAGCAGCGTAGACGGGAGGGGTCAGCCCCAGCATTTT. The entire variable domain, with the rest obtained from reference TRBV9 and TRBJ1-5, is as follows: DSGVTQTPKHLITATGQRVTLRCSPRSGDLSVYWYQQSLDQGLQFLIQYYNGEERAKGNILERFSAQQFPDLHSELNLSSLELGDSALYFCASSVDGRGQPQHFGDGTRLSIL.